The source of this T cell receptor beta chain is a study of blood T cell repertoires in COVID-19 (dated by TCRdb to 2020 to 2022). About the full investigation: Samples covering the acute and convalescent phases of COVID-19 were provided by collaborators in the United States, Italy and Spain. The prospective study material was composed of cDNA or gDNA derived from T cells, B-cell-depleted T cells, or PBMCs. Deeply sampled blood TCRbeta repertoires from subjects exposed to, actively infected with, or recovered from COVID-19 were included in the dataset. The repertoires were released in a freely available public database intended as a resource for research on the immune response to SARS-CoV-2. Samples were obtained from the ongoing ImmuneRACE study (first 160 participants) and from some 1,200 subjects provided by 6 global collaborators. Nearly every sample came with metadata listing a de-identified subject ID, COVID-19 status, age in years and sex. HLA class I and class II types, where available, came from metadata supplied by the sample provider rather than from assay-based typing.

The immunoSEQ Assay, a bias-controlled multiplex PCR, was used to amplify TCRbeta CDR3 regions from genomic DNA. The study's own analysis went as follows. The number of nucleated cells in each sample was estimated by amplification of reference gene primers within the assay. Sequence reads were collapsed and filtered to measure the absolute abundance of every unique TCRbeta CDR3 rearrangement. For each sample, productive Simpson clonality was calculated as the square root of Simpson's diversity index across productive rearrangements. TCRdb provides this immuneACCESS table in a form limited to in-frame rearrangements. Some clones are lacking; in checked studies, under half of them reflect an unresolved V gene, and why the rest are absent is not known. For V, J and clone size, that table is used; D and trimming come from the DNA. This sample lists over 300,000 clones; 80% to 90% were detected once. Of the sample, roughly 2% falls within the top ten clones.

Including cysteine and phenylalanine, the CDR3 has 17 amino acids. Only CDR3 DNA is held: 51 bases, read in frame from base 1. The germline V and J ends show losses of 5 bases and 0 bases respectively, and no gene match explains 7 bases of the junction. The germline V gene encodes CDR1 MNHEY and CDR2 SMNVEV (reference sequence). Enrolling through a virtual design, the prospective study's participants ranged in age from about 18 to 89 years and lived across roughly 24 United States geographic areas. In the prospective study, participants were assigned to cohorts based on the clinical history participants reported in a screening survey and a study questionnaire. Recovered participants in ImmuneRACE Cohort 3 were defined as having two consecutive negative NP/OP PCR tests, clearance from a healthcare professional, or resolution of symptoms. Each participant in the prospective study had whole blood, serum and a nasopharyngeal or oropharyngeal swab collected by mobile phlebotomists. Prospective study participants could optionally give additional blood draws and questionnaires over an approximately 2-month period. Before DNA extraction, blood samples from the prospective study were shipped at room temperature or frozen.

What the authors observed across the whole study: The amount of clinical and demographic metadata varied by source and participant and was provided uncurated.

Comments on this clone: No antigen is known for it. Base qualities are not recorded, but no much larger clone differs from it by a single base.

This TCR was recovered from a man aged 25 to 40 who had recovered from COVID-19. Specimen: PBMCs or T cells enriched from blood (not recorded which). The rearrangement joined TRBV27 to TRBJ2-4; 10 central bases correspond to TRBD1. The nucleotide sequence reads as follows: TGTGCCAGCAGTCCAAGACAGGGGGCTTTAGCCAAAAACATTCAGTACTTC. It encodes CASSPRQGALAKNIQYF.